This T cell receptor beta chain was found in a study of cytomegalovirus exposure and HLA in healthy donors. V dropped 5 bases and J dropped 4 bases, with 6 bases sitting between them. Germline V CDR1 and CDR2: SGHAT, FQNNGV. The CDR3 contains 11 residues. Repertoires were generated with immunoSEQ multiplex PCR, while TCRdb's copy carries only in-frame clones and drops some. The sample lists 150,000 or so clones, 75% to 90% occurring once. The chain has TRBV11-2 and TRBJ2-7; D not resolved. The source is a woman under 30 in good health and CMV-seropositive. Sequences were obtained from PBMCs. The CDR3, as DNA: TGTGCCAGCAGCGACATGTACGAGCAGTACTTC. Its translation is CASSDMYEQYF.